This T cell receptor beta chain originates from a study of OX40 agonist ivuxolimab in advanced cancers. Study summary: Ivuxolimab, which patients received intravenously every 2 weeks, was dosed at 0.01 to 10 mg/kg. Study-level findings and limits: There were, on average, more expanded clones in CD8+ T cells than in CD4+.

Germline loops: CDR1 SGDLS, CDR2 YYNGEE. V was trimmed by 4 bases and J by 5 bases, leaving 9 bases between them. This CDR3 spans 13 amino acids. On this clone: The antigen is undetermined.

Sequenced by immunoSEQ multiplex PCR; TCRdb stores in-frame clones only, minus some. The table shows under 80,000 clones, with around 80% occurring only once. The source was CD4+ or CD8+ T cells sorted from blood, collected in a trial of the OX40 agonist ivuxolimab. The sequence came from an adult with an advanced solid tumor such as melanoma, head and neck, liver or kidney cancer. The genes are TRBV9 and TRBJ2-2; D gene uncertain. The CDR3 protein is CASSPTVTGELFF. The CDR3 bases are TGTGCCAGCAGCCCCACCGTGACCGGGGAGCTGTTTTTT.